This TCR beta chain was recovered during a study of cytomegalovirus exposure and HLA in healthy donors. CDR1 MNHEY and CDR2 SMNVEV come from the germline V gene (reference sequence). Deletions cut 2 bases from V and 7 bases from J, with 11 bases between. This CDR3 comprises 13 residues. This PCR relied on a set of 60 Vbeta primers and 13 Jbeta primers. The method was immunoSEQ multiplex PCR; TCRdb's version includes in-frame clones alone and lacks a portion of them. The table lists 150,000 to 200,000 clones, approximately 78% of them singletons, with under 4% in the top ten. The sample taken for sequencing was PBMCs. The sequence was collected from a woman aged 35 to 49 in good health and CMV-seronegative. The J gene is TRBJ1-2, the V gene TRBV27; D gene unclear. The CDR3 reads CASSLGDRGGYTF. CDR3 in DNA: TGTGCCAGCAGTTTAGGGGATCGGGGTGGCTACACCTTC.